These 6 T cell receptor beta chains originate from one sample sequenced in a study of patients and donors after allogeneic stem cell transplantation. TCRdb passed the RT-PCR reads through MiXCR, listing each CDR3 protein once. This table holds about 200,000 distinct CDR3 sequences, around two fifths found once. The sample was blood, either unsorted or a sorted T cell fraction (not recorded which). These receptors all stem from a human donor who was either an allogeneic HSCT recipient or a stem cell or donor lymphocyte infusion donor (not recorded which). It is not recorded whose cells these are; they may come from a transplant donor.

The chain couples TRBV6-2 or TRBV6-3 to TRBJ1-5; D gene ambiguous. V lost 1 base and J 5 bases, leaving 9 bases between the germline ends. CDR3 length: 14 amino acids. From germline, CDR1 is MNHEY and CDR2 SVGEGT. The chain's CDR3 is CASSYLGWDQPQHF. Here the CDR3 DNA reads TGTGCCAGCAGTTACTTGGGGTGGGATCAGCCCCAGCATTTT.

CDR3 sequence reads: CATSDPGQNQPQHF. CDR3 nucleotide sequence: TGTGCCACCAGTGATCCTGGACAGAATCAGCCCCAGCATTTT. The chain couples TRBV24-1 to TRBJ1-5, with D possibly being TRBD1 (6 bases). CDR1 and CDR2 from the germline V gene are KGHDR and SFDVKD. The CDR3 consists of 14 residues. Trimming cost V 3 bases and J 4 bases, with 9 bases left between them.

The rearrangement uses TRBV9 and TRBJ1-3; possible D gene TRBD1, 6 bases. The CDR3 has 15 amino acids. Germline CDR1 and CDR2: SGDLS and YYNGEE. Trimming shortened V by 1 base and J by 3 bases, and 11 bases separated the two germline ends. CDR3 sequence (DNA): TGTGCCAGCAGCGTACAGGGGCTGTTTGGAAACACCATATATTTT. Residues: CASSVQGLFGNTIYF.

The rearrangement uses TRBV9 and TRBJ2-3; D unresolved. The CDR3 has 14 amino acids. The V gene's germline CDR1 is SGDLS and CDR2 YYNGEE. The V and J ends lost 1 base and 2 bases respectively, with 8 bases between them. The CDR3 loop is CASSVPDPTDTQYF. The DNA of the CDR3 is TGTGCCAGCAGCGTACCCGACCCCACAGATACGCAGTATTTT.

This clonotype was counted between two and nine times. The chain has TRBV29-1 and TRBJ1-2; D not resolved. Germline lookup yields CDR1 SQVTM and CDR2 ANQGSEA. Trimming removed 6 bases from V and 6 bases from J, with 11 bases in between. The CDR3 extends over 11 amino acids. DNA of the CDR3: TGCAGCGTCAACATGGGGAATGGCTACACCTTC. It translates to CSVNMGNGYTF.

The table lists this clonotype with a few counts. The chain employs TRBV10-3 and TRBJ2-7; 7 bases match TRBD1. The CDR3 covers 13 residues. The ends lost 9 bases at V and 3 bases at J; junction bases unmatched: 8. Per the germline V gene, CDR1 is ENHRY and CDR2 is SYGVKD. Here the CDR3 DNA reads TGTGCCATGAAACAGGGGCCCGGCTACGAGCAGTACTTC. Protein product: CAMKQGPGYEQYF.